The clone carrying this T cell receptor (beta chain) has only one observation. Antigen unknown. CDR3 length equals 13 residues. V lost 3 bases and J lost 0, with 6 bases in between. The data originate from a study of OX40 agonist ivuxolimab in advanced cancers. Study-wide background: A mean age of approximately 58 years, range about 20 to 85, was recorded, and 70% to 85% were male. Prior checkpoint blockade (anti-PD-1, anti-PD-L1 or anti-CTLA-4) was permitted; 40% had it.

The protocol was immunoSEQ multiplex PCR, while the TCRdb copy is restricted to in-frame clones and leaves out a portion. The sample contains fewer than 15,000 clones, 65% to 85% of which appear only once. Autoimmune disease history or systemic immunosuppression meant exclusion. Overall study results and limits: At doses 0.1 to 3.0 mg/kg, CD4+ and CD8+ clones expanded.

This chain uses TRBV6-7 with TRBJ2-7; D is uncertain. TRBV6-7 falls under the ORF class, with uncertain function. The sample here was CD4+ or CD8+ T cells sorted from blood, taken in a trial of the OX40 agonist ivuxolimab. The receptor was derived from an adult with an advanced solid tumor such as melanoma, head and neck, liver or kidney cancer. The CDR3 protein is CASSYGPSYEQYF. The DNA of the CDR3 is TGTGCCAGCAGTTATGGGCCCTCCTACGAGCAGTACTTC.